This TCR beta chain is drawn from a study of response to subunit inactivated influenza vaccine. Points from the study as a whole: Authors suggested few new T cells are recruited by each seasonal influenza vaccination.

V lost 4 bases, J lost 6 bases, and 12 bases lay in between. The CDR3 totals 14 residues. Germline V gene sequence: CDR1 SGHTA, CDR2 FQGTGA. In TCRdb, the RT-PCR reads were re-called with MiXCR into one record per CDR3 protein. The sample gives some 500,000 distinct CDR3 sequences, 13% of which show up once; roughly 14% is in the top ten. With respect to this clonotype: Its target is unknown.

V usage is TRBV7-3 and J usage is TRBJ2-2, with D possibly TRBD1 on 6 matching bases. This clonotype was obtained from a man in his fifties who received an inactivated influenza vaccine. This material consisted of PBMCs from blood, taken roughly 47 days after vaccination. The CDR3 DNA is TGTGCCAGCAGCTCAGGACAGCCCCCCGGGGAGCTGTTTTTT. Encoded protein: CASSSGQPPGELFF. Together with reference TRBV7-3 and TRBJ2-2, the CDR3 gives the full variable domain: GAGVSQTPSNKVTEKGKYVELRCDPISGHTALYWYRQSLGQGPEFLIYFQGTGAADDSGLPNDRFFAVRPEGSVSTLKIQRTERGDSAVYLCASSSGQPPGELFFGEGSRLTVL.